Listed below are T cell receptor beta chains from one sample, sequenced in a study of cytomegalovirus exposure and HLA in healthy donors. Libraries were prepared by immunoSEQ multiplex PCR; TCRdb keeps only in-frame clonotypes and omits some of them. The repertoire has around 140,000 clones, approximately 80% of them found once; the top ten carry less than 2%. The sample taken for sequencing was PBMCs. The receptors come from a female donor in good health and CMV-seropositive. CDR3s include the opening cysteine and the closing phenylalanine or tryptophan. D genes are given only for firm matches. For some rows the clone size is stated as once, few or many, or as a class when expanded; others skip it.

d_call	v_call	clone_size	j_call	cdr3_nt	cdr3_aa
TRBD1	TRBV28	NA	TRBJ2-7	TGTGCCAGCAGAAGGGACAGGGCAAACGAGCAGTACTTC	CASRRDRANEQYF
TRBD2	TRBV6-6	NA	TRBJ2-7	TGTGCCAGCAGTTACTCTAGCGGGAGTAGGAACGAGCAGTACTTC	CASSYSSGSRNEQYF
TRBD2	TRBV18	NA	TRBJ2-7	TGTGCCAGCTCACCAGGACTAGGGTCCGACGAGCAGTACTTC	CASSPGLGSDEQYF
NA	TRBV30	NA	TRBJ1-6	TGTGCCTGGAAAGCGGGGTATAATTCACCCCTCCACTTT	CAWKAGYNSPLHF
NA	TRBV19	NA	TRBJ2-1	TGTGCCAGTAGAACCGGGACTGGTCTATACAATGAGCAGTTCTTC	CASRTGTGLYNEQFF
TRBD2	TRBV9	NA	TRBJ2-7	TGTGCCAGCAGCGTAGGTTCGGGCGGGGGCGAGCAGTACTTC	CASSVGSGGGEQYF
NA	TRBV19	NA	TRBJ2-1	TGTGCCAGTAGTATAGAGAGGCTAGCTGGTGAGCAGTTCTTC	CASSIERLAGEQFF
NA	TRBV15	NA	TRBJ1-3	TGTGCCACCGCACCACAGGACCTCTCTGGAAACACCATATATTTT	CATAPQDLSGNTIYF
TRBD1	TRBV5-6	NA	TRBJ1-2	TGTGCCAGCAGCCCTTCGGGACAGAGGATCTATGGCTACACCTTC	CASSPSGQRIYGYTF
NA	TRBV18	NA	TRBJ2-1	TGTGCCAGCTCACCCTTCGTGGAGTCGACCTCCTACAATGAGCAGTTCTTC	CASSPFVESTSYNEQFF
NA	TRBV11-2	NA	TRBJ1-1	TGTGCCAGAAGCTTAGCCCCACCGGACAGATTGAACACTGAAGCTTTCTTT	CARSLAPPDRLNTEAFF
TRBD2	TRBV2	NA	TRBJ2-5	TGTGCCAGCAGTGCCATGACTAGCCGAGAGACCCAGTACTTC	CASSAMTSRETQYF
TRBD1	TRBV5-4	NA	TRBJ1-2	TGTGCCAGCAGCTGGGGACAGCGGTTAGGGGGCTACACCTTC	CASSWGQRLGGYTF
NA	TRBV11-2	NA	TRBJ2-5	TGTGCCAGCAGCTTAGGCACGGTGCAAGAGACCCAGTACTTC	CASSLGTVQETQYF
TRBD1	TRBV2	few	TRBJ1-5	TGTGCCAGCGGACAGGGTTACAATAGCAATCAGCCCCAGCATTTT	CASGQGYNSNQPQHF
NA	TRBV6-5	NA	TRBJ1-1	TGTGCCAGCAGATCCATTAGGGGAATGAACACTGAAGCTTTCTTT	CASRSIRGMNTEAFF
NA	TRBV5-1	NA	TRBJ1-2	TGCGCCAGCAGCTTCCAGACAGGAACCTATGGCTACACCTTC	CASSFQTGTYGYTF